These 11 T cell receptor beta chains were all obtained from the same sample, sequenced in a study of control samples from healthy donors and cancer patients. The method was immunoSEQ multiplex PCR; TCRdb's version includes in-frame clones alone and lacks a portion of them. This sample carries 45,000 to 70,000 clones, approximately 89% of them seen once, and the ten largest clones take 0.75% to 0.95%. Sample: PBMCs. The receptors come from a man aged 25-45 years with colorectal cancer.

This clone was seen once. This chain joins TRBV5-5 and TRBJ2-1, with 10 bases identical to TRBD2. The CDR3 extends over 16 amino acids. Germline lookup yields CDR1 SGHKS and CDR2 YYEKEE (reference sequence). V lost 4 bases and J lost 8; bases outside the gene matches: 12. This chain's CDR3 is CASSLTGTSVSDEQFF. The CDR3 DNA is TGTGCCAGCAGCCTCACCGGGACTAGCGTTTCAGATGAGCAGTTCTTC.

This chain uses TRBV5-4 with TRBJ2-2; a possible D gene is TRBD1 (6 bases). Trimming removed 0 bases from V and 5 bases from J, with 11 bases in between. This CDR3 has 15 amino acids. Germline V gene lookup returns CDR1 SGHNT and CDR2 YYREEE (reference sequence). The CDR3 protein is CASSLEGQGTGELFF. DNA of the CDR3: TGTGCCAGCAGCTTGGAGGGTCAGGGGACCGGGGAGCTGTTTTTT.

The chain employs TRBV4-1 and TRBJ2-1; TRBD2 is a possible D gene (5 bases). Trimming removed 4 bases from V and 7 bases from J, with 11 bases in between. CDR1 is MGHRA, CDR2 YSYEKL, per germline. CDR3 length: 13 residues. The CDR3 loop is CASSPGLKNEQFF. The DNA for the CDR3 is TGCGCCAGCAGCCCTGGACTCAAGAATGAGCAGTTCTTC.

V is TRBV3-1 (or the pseudogene TRBV3-2) and J is TRBJ2-3, with 9 bases lining up with TRBD1. V shed 3 bases, J shed 5 bases, and the junction held 6 bases outside the gene matches. Germline CDR1 is LGHDT and CDR2 is YNNKEL (reference sequence). The CDR3 has 15 residues. CDR3: CASSQGQGAKDTQYF. The CDR3 DNA sequence: TGTGCCAGCAGCCAGGGACAGGGAGCAAAAGATACGCAGTATTTT.

Remarks on this clone: Mismatch with germline at one junction end may stem from a read error. V gene TRBV2 combines with J gene TRBJ1-5; maybe TRBD1 (6 bases). From germline, CDR1 is SNHLY and CDR2 FYNNEI. The CDR3 is 15 residues long. This CDR3 reads CASSERGQTLIKANF. The CDR3, as DNA: TGTGCCAGCAGTGAGAGGGGACAAACATTGATCAAAGCGAATTTT.

The V gene is TRBV5-1, the J gene TRBJ1-2, with D possibly TRBD1 on 5 matching bases. CDR1 and CDR2 (germline): SGHRS, YFSETQ. This CDR3 is built from 14 residues. The V and J ends lost 2 bases and 4 bases respectively, with 12 bases between them. CDR3 in amino acids: CASSLSKGSYGYTF. CDR3 nucleotide sequence: TGCGCCAGCAGCTTATCAAAGGGGTCCTATGGCTACACCTTC.

The chain has TRBV27 and TRBJ2-1, with a tentative D call TRBD1 (5 bases). CDR1 is MNHEY, CDR2 SMNVEV, per germline (reference sequence). V lost 6 bases and J 3 bases, leaving 9 bases between the germline ends. The CDR3 extends over 13 amino acids. The CDR3 DNA reads as TGTGCCAGCAGGGCCAGGGACTACAATGAGCAGTTCTTC. Its translation is CASRARDYNEQFF.

The gene calls are TRBV6-5 and TRBJ1-4; unclear D gene. V was trimmed by 7 bases and J by 10 bases, leaving 16 bases between them. The CDR3 runs to 13 residues. Germline V gives CDR1 MNHEY, CDR2 SVGAGI. The CDR3 protein is CASTKTDWGKLFF. For the CDR3, the DNA is TGTGCCAGCACCAAAACGGACTGGGGAAAACTGTTTTTT.

The rearrangement links TRBV7-9 to TRBJ2-6, with D possibly being TRBD1 (6 bases). V lost 4 bases and J 0 bases, leaving 10 bases between the germline ends. From germline, CDR1 is SEHNR and CDR2 FQNEAQ (reference sequence). This CDR3 has 16 amino acids. This chain's CDR3 is CASSSGHSSGANVLTF. The CDR3 coding sequence is TGTGCCAGCAGCTCGGGACATAGCTCTGGGGCCAACGTCCTGACTTTC.

In its sample, this clone was seen once. DNA for the CDR3: TGTGCCAGCAGCCATGGCGGGGGTGGCGAGCAGTACTTC. Protein sequence: CASSHGGGGEQYF. The chain links TRBV5-4 to TRBJ2-7; 7 nucleotides line up with TRBD2. The CDR3 consists of 13 residues. Germline lookup yields CDR1 SGHNT and CDR2 YYREEE (reference sequence). V lost 4 bases to trimming and J lost 6 bases; unmatched junction nucleotides: 7. Complete variable domain (other parts from reference TRBV5-4 and TRBJ2-7): ETGVTQSPTHLIKTRGQQVTLRCSSQSGHNTVSWYQQALGQGPQFIFQYYREEENGRGNFPPRFSGLQFPNYSSELNVNALELDDSALYLCASSHGGGGEQYFGPGTRLTVT.

J is TRBJ2-3 and V is TRBV7-7; 11 positions agree with TRBD2. The CDR3 runs 18 residues. Germline assignment: CDR1 SSHAT and CDR2 FNYEAQ (reference sequence). The V and J ends lost 0 bases and 2 bases, in that order; junction bases with no gene match: 7. CDR3 region: CASSLAPSGGLNTDTQYF. The CDR3 nucleotides are TGTGCCAGCAGCTTAGCTCCTAGCGGGGGGCTTAACACAGATACGCAGTATTTT.